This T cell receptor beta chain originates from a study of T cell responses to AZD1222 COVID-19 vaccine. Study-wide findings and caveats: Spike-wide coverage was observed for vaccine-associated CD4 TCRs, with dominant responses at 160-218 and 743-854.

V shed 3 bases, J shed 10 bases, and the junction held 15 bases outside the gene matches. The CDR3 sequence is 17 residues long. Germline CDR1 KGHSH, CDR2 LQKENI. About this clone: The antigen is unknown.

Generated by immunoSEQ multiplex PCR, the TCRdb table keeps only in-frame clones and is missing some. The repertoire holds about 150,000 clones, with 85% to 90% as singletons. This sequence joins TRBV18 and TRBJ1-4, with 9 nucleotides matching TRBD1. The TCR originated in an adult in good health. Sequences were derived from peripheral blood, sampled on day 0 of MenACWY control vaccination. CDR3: CASSPSGTGSTKAKLFF. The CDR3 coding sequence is TGTGCCAGCTCACCCTCCGGGACAGGGTCTACGAAGGCAAAACTGTTTTTT.